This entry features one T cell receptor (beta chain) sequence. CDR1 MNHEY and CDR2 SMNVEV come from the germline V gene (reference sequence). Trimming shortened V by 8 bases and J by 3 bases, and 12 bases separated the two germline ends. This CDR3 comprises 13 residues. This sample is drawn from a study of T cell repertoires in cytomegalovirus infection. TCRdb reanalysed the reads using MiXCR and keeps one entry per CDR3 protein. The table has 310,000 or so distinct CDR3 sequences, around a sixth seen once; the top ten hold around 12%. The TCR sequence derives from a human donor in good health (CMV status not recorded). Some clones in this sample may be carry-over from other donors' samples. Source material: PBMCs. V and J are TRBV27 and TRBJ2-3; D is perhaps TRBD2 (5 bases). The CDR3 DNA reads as TGTGCCAGCCAGAAAACGGGGACAGATACGCAGTATTTT. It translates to CASQKTGTDTQYF.